This entry is about one T cell receptor beta chain. As yet, its antigen is unknown. The sample comes from a study of T cell responses to AZD1222 COVID-19 vaccine. Study outcomes and limitations: In all cases, repertoires were sampled only after the peak T cell response. Reports indicate that nearly half of spike-specific TCRs are directed at unmutated variant regions.

Only in-frame clones appear in the TCRdb table, and some are missing; sequencing was by immunoSEQ multiplex PCR. The sample yields about 100,000 clones, 85% to 90% seen once. Trimming removed 5 bases from V and 3 bases from J, with 20 bases in between. CDR3 length: 16 amino acids. The germline V gene encodes CDR1 MNHEY and CDR2 SVGEGT. This clonotype originated in an adult who received the AZD1222 COVID-19 vaccine. The input for sequencing was peripheral blood, taken 28 days after the second AZD1222 dose. The V call is TRBV6-2 or TRBV6-3, the J call TRBJ2-7, with a possible D match to TRBD2 (6 bases). The CDR3 DNA reads as TGTGCCAGCAGTGCACATAGCGGCAGGTCAATCTACGAGCAGTACTTC. Translation gives CASSAHSGRSIYEQYF.